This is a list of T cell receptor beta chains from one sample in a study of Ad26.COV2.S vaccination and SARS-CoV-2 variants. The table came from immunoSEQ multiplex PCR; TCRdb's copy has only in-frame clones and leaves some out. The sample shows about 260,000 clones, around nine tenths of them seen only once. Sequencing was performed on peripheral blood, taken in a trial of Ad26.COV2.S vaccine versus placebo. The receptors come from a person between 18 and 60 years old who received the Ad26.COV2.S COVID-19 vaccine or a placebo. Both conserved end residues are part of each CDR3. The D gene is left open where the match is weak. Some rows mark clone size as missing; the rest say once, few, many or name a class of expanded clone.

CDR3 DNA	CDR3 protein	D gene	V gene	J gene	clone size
TGTGCTAGCAGCAAAAGGCCCCGTCGGATCGAGGGAAAGGTAGATACGCAGTATTTT	CASSKRPRRIEGKVDTQYF	NA	TRBV21-1	TRBJ2-3	NA
TGTGCCAGCAGCTTACGGGCAGGAACTAATGAAAAACTGTTTTTT	CASSLRAGTNEKLFF	NA	TRBV7-9	TRBJ1-4	NA
TGTGCCAGCACGGGGGAGGCTGAAAAACTGTTTTTT	CASTGEAEKLFF	NA	TRBV6-5	TRBJ1-4	NA
TGTGCTAGCAGCGGGACAGGGGCATTTAAGGGTAGCTATGGCTACACCTTC	CASSGTGAFKGSYGYTF	NA	TRBV21-1	TRBJ1-2	NA
TGTGCCAGCAGCCAACATGGGGCATCCGGGCTATGGGATACGCAGTATTTT	CASSQHGASGLWDTQYF	NA	TRBV11-2	TRBJ2-3	NA
TGTGCCAGCAGCCTCCCCCCGGGAGATACGCAGTATTTT	CASSLPPGDTQYF	NA	TRBV13	TRBJ2-3	NA
TGCGCCAGCAGTCCACCCCAAAATTTTCCTGGGGTCTCTGGGGCCAACGTCCTGACTTTC	CASSPPQNFPGVSGANVLTF	NA	TRBV23-1	TRBJ2-6	NA
TGCGCCAGCAGCCAAGGCCCCGGGACTACCACAGATACGCAGTATTTT	CASSQGPGTTTDTQYF	TRBD2	TRBV4-1	TRBJ2-3	NA
TGTGCCAGCAGCTTGTTAGGGGGCACCGGGGAGCTGTTTTTT	CASSLLGGTGELFF	NA	TRBV5-4	TRBJ2-2	NA
TGCGCCAGCAGCCAAGATCCCTCAACTAGCGGAATCTTC	CASSQDPSTSGIF	TRBD2	TRBV4-3	TRBJ2-1	NA
TGTGCCAGCAGCTTAGTGGGACGGAGTCTCGATGGCTACACCTTC	CASSLVGRSLDGYTF	NA	TRBV7-2	TRBJ1-2	NA
TGTGCCAGCAGCCAGGTGGGCTTAAGGACAAGCCCTCAAGAGACCCAGTACTTC	CASSQVGLRTSPQETQYF	NA	TRBV5-5	TRBJ2-5	NA
TGTGCCAGCAGCCAAGAGGGCCACGGACTTGGCTACACCTTC	CASSQEGHGLGYTF	NA	TRBV3-1/TRBV3-2	TRBJ1-2	NA
TGTGCCAGCAGCCCGGACAGGGCGAACCAGCCCCAGCATTTT	CASSPDRANQPQHF	TRBD1	TRBV7-9	TRBJ1-5	few
TGCGCCAGCAGCTCGCCGGAGACAACGAACACTGAAGCTTTCTTT	CASSSPETTNTEAFF	NA	TRBV5-1	TRBJ1-1	NA
TGCGCCAGCAGCCAAGAAGTTGCGGACAGGGGAGGAGATGAGCAGTTCTTC	CASSQEVADRGGDEQFF	TRBD1	TRBV4-1	TRBJ2-1	NA
TGTGCCAGCAGCCGCCAGGGAGGGAATTCCTACGAGCAGTACTTC	CASSRQGGNSYEQYF	TRBD2	TRBV5-5	TRBJ2-7	few
TGCGCCAGCAGCAGAGACCGGAACTATGGCTACACCTTC	CASSRDRNYGYTF	NA	TRBV5-1	TRBJ1-2	few
TGCAGCGTGGAGGTTGGTGGCAGGAACACTGAAGCTTTCTTT	CSVEVGGRNTEAFF	NA	TRBV29-1	TRBJ1-1	NA
TGTGCCACCAGTGATTGGGGGGACAATCAGCCCCAGCATTTT	CATSDWGDNQPQHF	NA	TRBV24-1	TRBJ1-5	NA
TGTGCCAGCAGTTTCTCCGGGACAGGGATCCCCGGGGAGCTGTTTTTT	CASSFSGTGIPGELFF	TRBD1	TRBV27	TRBJ2-2	NA
TGTGCCAGCAGCCAATCAGGGGGGGCCTACAATGAGCAGTTCTTC	CASSQSGGAYNEQFF	NA	TRBV6-5	TRBJ2-1	NA
TGTGCCAGCAGCCCGAGGCGTGGGGAAAAACTGTTTTTT	CASSPRRGEKLFF	NA	TRBV9	TRBJ1-4	NA
TGTGCCAGCAGTGAATATGGAGGTAGCAATCAGCCCCAGCATTTT	CASSEYGGSNQPQHF	NA	TRBV6-1	TRBJ1-5	NA
TGTGCCAGCAGCGCCCTCGGGACTAGCGGGGACCAAGAGACCCAGTACTTC	CASSALGTSGDQETQYF	TRBD2	TRBV9	TRBJ2-5	NA
TGTGCCAGCAGCCCCCAGGTAGGGTACAATGAGCAGTTCTTC	CASSPQVGYNEQFF	NA	TRBV5-5	TRBJ2-1	NA
TGTGCCACCAGCATCAGGGCTAGCACAGATACGCAGTATTTT	CATSIRASTDTQYF	NA	TRBV15	TRBJ2-3	NA
TGTGCCAGTAGTATCTCCAGGAACACTGAAGCTTTCTTT	CASSISRNTEAFF	NA	TRBV19	TRBJ1-1	NA
TGTGCCAGCAGTTTAGCAGTTTCCTACGAGCAGTACTTC	CASSLAVSYEQYF	NA	TRBV12-3/TRBV12-4	TRBJ2-7	NA
TGTGCCAGCAGCTTGTGGGGCGGGTCCGGTACGCAGTATTTT	CASSLWGGSGTQYF	NA	TRBV7-2	TRBJ2-3	NA
TGTGCCAGCAGCCCGACAGGGGGCGGGGGCACTGAAGCTTTCTTT	CASSPTGGGGTEAFF	TRBD1	TRBV5-8	TRBJ1-1	NA
TGCGCCAGCAGCCCGAAGTTGAACACTGAAGCTTTCTTT	CASSPKLNTEAFF	NA	TRBV5-1	TRBJ1-1	few
TGTGCCAGCAACGAGTGGCCACCGGCCTCCTTT	CASNEWPPASF	NA	TRBV7-2	TRBJ1-1	NA
TGTGCCAGCTCACCACCCGGACTAGCCTACGAGCAGTACTTC	CASSPPGLAYEQYF	TRBD2	TRBV18	TRBJ2-7	NA
TGTGCCAGCACGGGGGGAAATCAGCCCCAGCATTTT	CASTGGNQPQHF	NA	TRBV12-3/TRBV12-4	TRBJ1-5	NA
TGTGCCAGCATCCGGGACAGTCCCTACAATGAGCAGTTCTTC	CASIRDSPYNEQFF	TRBD1	TRBV2	TRBJ2-1	NA
TGTGCCAGCAGCTTAGCGGACAGGGGGAGTACTGAAGCTTTCTTT	CASSLADRGSTEAFF	TRBD1	TRBV7-8	TRBJ1-1	NA
TGTGCCAGCAGTTACTCGACCTCACAGGGAAACACCATATATTTT	CASSYSTSQGNTIYF	NA	TRBV6-5	TRBJ1-3	once
TGTGCCAGTAGCAGGACAGGAATCGGCGGGGAGCTGTTTTTT	CASSRTGIGGELFF	TRBD1	TRBV19	TRBJ2-2	NA
TGTGCCAGCAAAGGCGGGGGGCCCTACAATGAGCAGTTCTTC	CASKGGGPYNEQFF	TRBD2	TRBV7-9	TRBJ2-1	NA
TGCGCCAGCAGCTTACAACCGACAGAAGGGGCTGAAGCTTTCTTT	CASSLQPTEGAEAFF	NA	TRBV5-1	TRBJ1-1	NA
TGTGCCAGCAGTGTGACCTCCCTAATGTCCTCTGGGGCCAACGTCCTGACTTTC	CASSVTSLMSSGANVLTF	NA	TRBV6-1	TRBJ2-6	few
TGTGCCACCAGTGATTTCCTAGCGGGAGAAAAAGAGACCCAGTACTTC	CATSDFLAGEKETQYF	TRBD2	TRBV24-1	TRBJ2-5	NA
TGTGCCACCCAATCTAGCGGGAGTTCCGGGGAGCTGTTTTTT	CATQSSGSSGELFF	TRBD2	TRBV15	TRBJ2-2	NA
TGTGCCAGCAGGAGACTCCTCACAGATACGCAGTATTTT	CASRRLLTDTQYF	NA	TRBV6-5	TRBJ2-3	NA
TGCGCCAGCAGCCGAACGGGACAGCGATATGGCTACACCTTC	CASSRTGQRYGYTF	TRBD1	TRBV4-1	TRBJ1-2	NA
TGCAGCCCCGACGACTGGAGCGGGGGCACAGATACGCAGTATTTT	CSPDDWSGGTDTQYF	TRBD2	TRBV29-1	TRBJ2-3	NA
TGTGCCAGCAGCTTGGACTTTGGGACACAGAACTATGGCTACACCTTC	CASSLDFGTQNYGYTF	NA	TRBV5-4	TRBJ1-2	NA
TGTGCCAGCAGCTCCTTGCTAGCGGGGGTCAGCACAGATACGCAGTATTTT	CASSSLLAGVSTDTQYF	TRBD2	TRBV7-9	TRBJ2-3	NA
TGTGCCAGTAGTACATATAGCGGGGGGCACCCCTACAATGAGCAGTTCTTC	CASSTYSGGHPYNEQFF	TRBD2	TRBV19	TRBJ2-1	few
TGTGCCAGTAGTGTGGACCCGCCCTACGAGCAGTACTTC	CASSVDPPYEQYF	NA	TRBV19	TRBJ2-7	few
TGTGCCAGCAGTTACGACAGGGACACTGAAGCTTTCTTT	CASSYDRDTEAFF	TRBD1	TRBV6-2/TRBV6-3	TRBJ1-1	NA
TGTGCCAGTAGTATAGGGGCCCGGGCCCCGAACACCGGGGAGCTGTTTTTT	CASSIGARAPNTGELFF	NA	TRBV19	TRBJ2-2	NA
TGTGCCAGCAGCGAACAACCGAACACCGGGGAGCTGTTTTTT	CASSEQPNTGELFF	NA	TRBV9	TRBJ2-2	NA
TGTGCCAGCAGGGATCAGGGTGGTGGTTCCTACGAGCAGTACTTC	CASRDQGGGSYEQYF	NA	TRBV7-2	TRBJ2-7	NA